Sample share makes the clone carrying this TCR beta chain medium-sized. The time point here: sample taken at primary tumor resection. This entry is derived from a study of spatial heterogeneity in lung cancer. TCRdb re-called the 5' RACE reads through MiXCR, storing one row per CDR3 protein. Of under 13,000 distinct CDR3 sequences listed, approximately 6.3% are singletons. This CDR3 spans 13 amino acids. Germline V gene lookup returns CDR1 SQVTM and CDR2 ANQGSEA. After removal of 1 base from V and 3 bases from J, the junction contained 1 base not matched to a gene. The sample consisted of PBMCs, taken at surgery. The V call is TRBV29-1, the J call TRBJ2-7; 9 nucleotides match TRBD2. The TCR was taken from a male donor with early-stage non-small cell lung cancer. The CDR3 DNA sequence: TGCAGCGTTGAAGGGACTAGCGACTACGAGCAGTACTTC. It encodes CSVEGTSDYEQYF.